These 22 T cell receptor beta chains came from one sample sequenced in a study of metastatic and nonmetastatic thyroid tumors. Patients underwent thyroid surgery, and none had received any treatment before it. TCRdb recomputed clones from the PCR reads via MiXCR. The table includes under 45,000 clones, less than 20% detected once. Material for sequencing was tumor tissue. Receptor source: a female donor with papillary thyroid cancer or a benign thyroid nodule (not recorded which). Some clones in this sample may be carry-over from other donors' samples.

V usage is TRBV20-1 and J usage is TRBJ2-1, with TRBD2 matching over 16 bases. Germline values: CDR1 DFQATT, CDR2 SNEGSKA (reference sequence). The junction had 4 bases not matched to a gene; V was cut back by 5 bases and J by 6 bases. This CDR3 comprises 15 residues. The CDR3 spells CSAVGLAGGINEQFF. The DNA of the CDR3 is TGCAGTGCTGTGGGACTAGCGGGAGGGATCAATGAGCAGTTCTTC.

There are many counts of this clone. This chain connects TRBV10-3 to TRBJ2-5; D might be TRBD1 or TRBD2, each matching 5 bases. V was clipped by 4 bases and J by 0 bases, with 9 bases between them. CDR3 length: 14 residues. Germline-derived CDR1 and CDR2 are ENHRY and SYGVKD. The CDR3: CAISGRDDQETQYF. CDR3 in DNA: TGTGCCATCAGTGGCCGGGACGACCAAGAGACCCAGTACTTC.

In this sample, this clone turned up a few times. Other DNA sequences from this sample encode an identical CDR3 as well. The gene calls are TRBV20-1 and TRBJ2-1; no reliable D call. This CDR3 is built from 18 residues. Germline V gene lookup returns CDR1 DFQATT and CDR2 SNEGSKA (reference sequence). Deletions cut 3 bases from V and 1 base from J, with 22 bases between. The CDR3 nucleotides are TGCAGTGCTAGGGATCCGATTAATTTTGTTGCTTCCTACAATGAGCAGTTCTTC. Translating it yields CSARDPINFVASYNEQFF.

This clone has ten or more counts. The chain has TRBV5-1 and TRBJ1-2; 8 bases agree with TRBD1. Germline lookup yields CDR1 SGHRS and CDR2 YFSETQ. V gave up 4 bases and J gave up 1 base; unmatched junction bases: 12. This CDR3 is built from 17 residues. CDR3 in amino acids: CASSAGQGRGLNYGYTF. In DNA, the CDR3 is TGCGCCAGCAGCGCCGGACAGGGTAGGGGACTTAACTATGGCTACACCTTC.

This clone was seen ten or more times. With a much larger clone just one base away, this may be a read error. Written as DNA, the CDR3 is TGTGCCAGCAGTGAATCGGTAGAACGCCCCTACAATGGGCAGTTCTTC. It specifies CASSESVERPYNGQFF. The chain recombines TRBV6-1 with TRBJ2-1; D is ambiguous. The germline CDR1 and CDR2 sequences are MNHNS and SASEGT. This CDR3 is 16 amino acids long.

This clone appeared many times. This rearrangement joins TRBV7-9 to TRBJ2-1; 9 positions agree with TRBD2. Germline trimming cut 4 bases from V and 7 bases from J; bases unmatched to any gene: 5. This CDR3 contains 14 residues. The germline V gene encodes CDR1 SEHNR and CDR2 FQNEAQ (reference sequence). CDR3 coding DNA: TGTGCCAGCAGCTGGGGTAGCGGGAGTAATGAGCAGTTCTTC. Its translation is CASSWGSGSNEQFF.

The chain recombines TRBV28 with TRBJ2-3; D unclear. Germline V CDR1 and CDR2: MDHEN, SYDVKM. The CDR3 is made up of 20 amino acids. Trimming took 7 bases from V and 4 from J, leaving 33 bases between them. The CDR3 reads CASTASTSLGSWISADTQYF. The CDR3 DNA is TGTGCCAGCACCGCCTCTACCTCTCTGGGTAGCTGGATATCCGCAGATACGCAGTATTTT. The entire variable domain, with the rest obtained from reference TRBV28 and TRBJ2-3, is as follows: DVKVTQSSRYLVKRTGEKVFLECVQDMDHENMFWYRQDPGLGLRLIYFSYDVKMKEKGDIPEGYSVSREKKERFSLILESASTNQTSMYLCASTASTSLGSWISADTQYFGPGTRLTVL.

V is TRBV30 and J is TRBJ2-1; TRBD2 might be the D (6 bases). V gave up 2 bases and J gave up 8 bases, with 13 bases separating them. Germline values: CDR1 GTSNPN, CDR2 SVGIG (reference sequence). This CDR3 spans 13 amino acids. Here the CDR3 reads CAWSPPGGHEQFF. The DNA of the CDR3 is TGTGCCTGGAGTCCCCCAGGAGGGCATGAGCAGTTCTTC.

This clone was detected ten times or more. The genes are TRBV29-1 and TRBJ1-1; D call uncertain. V lost 0 bases to trimming and J lost 5 bases, with 16 bases between them. Germline CDR1 is SQVTM and CDR2 is ANQGSEA. The CDR3 loop spans 15 amino acids. The CDR3 DNA sequence: TGCAGCGTTGAAGAAGATCCGACGGTGGGGACTGAAGCTTTCTTT. It specifies CSVEEDPTVGTEAFF.

The table lists this clone with many counts. The chain couples TRBV12-3 or TRBV12-4 to TRBJ1-4; tentatively, D is TRBD1 (5 bases). The CDR3 contains 13 residues. V lost 6 bases to trimming and J lost 8 bases, with 13 bases between them. CDR3 amino acids: CASSWDVDEKLFF. The CDR3 coding sequence is TGTGCCAGCAGCTGGGACGTAGACGAAAAACTGTTTTTT.

Comments on this clone: No conserved phenylalanine or tryptophan ends this CDR3, so it is likely a read error. The V gene is TRBV6-1, the J gene TRBJ2-7, with D unclear. V was trimmed by 6 bases and J by 9 bases, leaving 15 bases between them. The CDR3 covers 12 residues. Germline values: CDR1 MNHNS, CDR2 SASEGT. For the CDR3, the DNA is TGTGCCAGCAGCCAAGTGAGCAATCGGCAGTACTCC. It yields the protein CASSQVSNRQYS.

V is TRBV20-1 and J is TRBJ2-7; no reliable D call. Trimming left V 3 bases short and J 3 bases short, with 6 bases between. The CDR3 contains 11 residues. In germline, CDR1 is DFQATT, CDR2 SNEGSKA (reference sequence). The CDR3 here is CSASLYYEQYF. The DNA for the CDR3 is TGCAGTGCTAGTTTATACTACGAGCAGTACTTC.

This clone has a count of ten or more. The V gene is TRBV5-1, the J gene TRBJ1-1; a possible D gene is TRBD1 (5 bases). Trimming took 4 bases from V and 4 from J, leaving 11 bases between them. Germline CDR1 reads SGHRS; CDR2 reads YFSETQ. The CDR3 is made up of 13 amino acids. The CDR3 region is CASSEGESTEAFF. CDR3 coding DNA: TGCGCCAGCAGCGAAGGGGAGAGCACTGAAGCTTTCTTT.

This clone was counted many times. J is TRBJ2-3 and V is TRBV10-3; possibly TRBD1 for D (6 bases). The CDR3 spans 14 residues. Trimming left V 3 bases short and J 2 bases short, with 9 bases between. Germline V gives CDR1 ENHRY, CDR2 SYGVKD. In DNA form, the CDR3 reads TGTGCCATCAGTGAAAACAGGGCCACAGATACGCAGTATTTT. Residues: CAISENRATDTQYF.

Remarks on this clone: This clone may be a read error of a much larger clone one base away. V and J are TRBV5-6 and TRBJ1-2; D ambiguous. This CDR3 has 14 amino acids. CDR1 is SGHDT, CDR2 YYEEEE, per germline. Trimming took 4 bases from V and 7 from J, leaving 17 bases between them. This CDR3 is CASSSVATATGYTF. Here the CDR3 DNA reads TGTGCCAGCAGCAGTGTCGCGACCGCGACTGGCTACACCTTC. Looking up the rest from reference TRBV5-6 and TRBJ1-2 gives the full variable domain: DAGVTQSPTHLIKTRGQQVTLRCSPKSGHDTVSWYQQALGQGPQFIFQYYEEEERQRGNFPDRFSGHQFPNYSSELNVNALLLGDSALYLCASSSVATATGYTFGSGTRLTVV.

This clone was picked up a small number of times. This may be a read error: a much more frequent sequence differs by one nucleotide. The chain combines TRBV15 with TRBJ1-4; D gene uncertain. The germline V gene encodes CDR1 LNHNV and CDR2 YYDKDF (reference sequence). This CDR3 region has 16 residues. The CDR3 is CAASSRAGATNEKLFF. The CDR3 bases are TGTGCCGCCAGCAGCCGAGCGGGAGCAACTAATGAAAAACTGTTTTTT.

This clone was counted at least ten times. The chain links TRBV5-8 to TRBJ2-3, with TRBD1 matching 8 bases. Germline V gives CDR1 SGHTS, CDR2 YDEGEE. This CDR3 spans 13 amino acids. Germline trimming cut 4 bases from V and 5 bases from J; bases unmatched to any gene: 3. For the CDR3, the DNA is TGTGCCAGCAGCCAAGACAGGGGAGATACGCAGTATTTT. This encodes CASSQDRGDTQYF.

Many counts were recorded for this clone. This chain uses TRBV7-9 with TRBJ2-1; D unclear. Looked up from germline, CDR1 is SEHNR and CDR2 is FQNEAQ (reference sequence). This CDR3 region has 13 residues. Trimming removed 1 base from V and 8 bases from J, with 9 bases in between. In nucleotides, the CDR3 is TGTGCCAGCAGCTTAGTATCGAGATATGAGCAGTTCTTC. It yields the protein CASSLVSRYEQFF.

This clone was detected many times. The chain combines TRBV20-1 with TRBJ2-7; 7 nucleotides match TRBD1. V shed 6 bases and J 3 bases; nucleotides not matched to a gene: 8. Germline values: CDR1 DFQATT, CDR2 SNEGSKA (reference sequence). The CDR3 consists of 13 residues. As DNA, the CDR3 is TGCAGTGCCCCCGACAGGGTCGACTACGAGCAGTACTTC. Its protein is CSAPDRVDYEQYF.

This clone appeared many times. The rearrangement joins TRBV30 to TRBJ2-1; D is perhaps TRBD2 (5 bases). The CDR3 has 18 amino acids. Germline-derived CDR1 and CDR2 are GTSNPN and SVGIG (reference sequence). V gave up 2 bases and J gave up 4 bases, with 24 bases separating them. CDR3 sequence reads: CAWSLEGGEGRIYNEQFF. The DNA for the CDR3 is TGTGCCTGGAGTTTGGAAGGTGGCGAGGGTAGGATTTACAATGAGCAGTTCTTC.

This clone was seen a few times. This clone may be a read error of a much larger clone one base away. The chain has TRBV19 and TRBJ2-4; possible D gene TRBD1, 5 bases. V gave up 5 bases and J gave up 1 base, with 18 bases separating them. CDR3 size: 17 residues. CDR1 is LNHDA and CDR2 is SQIVND in the germline V gene (reference sequence). In nucleotides, the CDR3 is TGTGCCAGTAGTGATGACAGATCACGCCTGGCCAAAAACATTCAGTACTTC. This codes for CASSDDRSRLAKNIQYF.

The chain combines TRBV6-5 with TRBJ2-5; D unclear. The CDR3 covers 12 residues. Germline V gives CDR1 MNHEY, CDR2 SVGAGI. V lost 6 bases, J lost 1 base, and 6 bases lay in between. In DNA form, the CDR3 reads TGTGCCAGCAGATCAGCCCAAGAGACCCAGTACTTC. Protein product: CASRSAQETQYF.